The rows below give T cell receptor beta chains drawn from one sample of a study of blood T cell repertoires in COVID-19. Assay used: immunoSEQ multiplex PCR; TCRdb lists only in-frame clones, some missing. The data hold 230,000 or so clones, with around four fifths observed a single time. Sequences were obtained from peripheral blood. These TCRs come from a man between 35 and 55 years old with active or convalescent COVID-19. Both conserved end residues are part of each CDR3. D genes are given only for firm matches. Clone size is given for some rows only: seen once, a few or many times, or a class if the clone is expanded.

CDR3nt,CDR3aa,abundance,j_gene,d_gene,v_gene
TGTGCCAGCAGTGGTTCGACAGGGGACAATTCACCCCTCCACTTT,CASSGSTGDNSPLHF,.,TRBJ1-6,TRBD1,TRBV25-1
TGTGCCAGCAGTCCCGGACAGGCCATTGATAACTATGGCTACACCTTC,CASSPGQAIDNYGYTF,few,TRBJ1-2,TRBD1,TRBV27
TGTGCCAGCAGTTACCCTCAGCGGGGGGGGAACGAGCAGTACTTC,CASSYPQRGGNEQYF,.,TRBJ2-7,TRBD2,TRBV6-6
TGTGCCACCAGTGATCCATTGGACGGGGAAGAGGCCCAGTACTTC,CATSDPLDGEEAQYF,.,TRBJ2-5,.,TRBV24-1
TGCAGTGCTAGTGGAACCGGGACATTGACCTACGAGCAGTACTTC,CSASGTGTLTYEQYF,.,TRBJ2-7,.,TRBV20-1
TGTGCCAGCAGTCCCCTGGACAGCTTCAACACTGAAGCTTTCTTT,CASSPLDSFNTEAFF,once,TRBJ1-1,.,TRBV6-5
TGCGCCAGCAGCCGTCCCCCCCAGGGAGGTAACACTGAAGCTTTCTTT,CASSRPPQGGNTEAFF,.,TRBJ1-1,.,TRBV4-1
TGTGCCAGCAGCTTAACTGCCCGAACTGAAGCTTTCTTT,CASSLTARTEAFF,few,TRBJ1-1,.,TRBV7-6
TGTGCCACCCTGACAGGGTCTGGAAACACCATATATTTT,CATLTGSGNTIYF,.,TRBJ1-3,TRBD1,TRBV19
TGTGCCAGCAGCTTAGGGACAGGGGCTACAACTAATGAAAAACTGTTTTTT,CASSLGTGATTNEKLFF,.,TRBJ1-4,TRBD1,TRBV7-8
TGCGCCAGCCTTACCGGGACTAGCGACTACAATGAGCAGTTCTTC,CASLTGTSDYNEQFF,once,TRBJ2-1,TRBD2,TRBV10-1